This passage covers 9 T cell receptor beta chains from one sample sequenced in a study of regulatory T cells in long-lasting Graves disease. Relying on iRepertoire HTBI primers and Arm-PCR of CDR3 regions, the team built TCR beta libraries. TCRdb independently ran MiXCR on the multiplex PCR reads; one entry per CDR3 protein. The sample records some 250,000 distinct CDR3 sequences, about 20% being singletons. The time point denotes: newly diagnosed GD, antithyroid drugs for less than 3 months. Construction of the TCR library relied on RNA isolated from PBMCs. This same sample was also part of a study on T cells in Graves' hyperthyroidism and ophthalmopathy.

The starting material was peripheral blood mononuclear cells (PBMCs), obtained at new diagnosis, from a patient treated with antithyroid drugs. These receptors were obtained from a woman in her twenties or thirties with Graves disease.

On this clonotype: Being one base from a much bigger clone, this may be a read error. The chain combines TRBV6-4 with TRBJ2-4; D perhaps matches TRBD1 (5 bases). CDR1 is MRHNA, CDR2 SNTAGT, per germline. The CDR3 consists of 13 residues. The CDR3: CAGSYSIQGIQYF. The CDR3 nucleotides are TGTGCCGGCAGTTACTCGATCCAGGGCATTCAGTACTTC.

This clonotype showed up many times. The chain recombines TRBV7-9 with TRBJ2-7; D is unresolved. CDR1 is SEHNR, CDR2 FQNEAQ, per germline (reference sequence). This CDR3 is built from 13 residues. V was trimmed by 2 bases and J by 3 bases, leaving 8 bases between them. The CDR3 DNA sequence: TGTGCCAGCAGCTTATTACAGAGCTACGAGCAGTACTTC. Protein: CASSLLQSYEQYF.

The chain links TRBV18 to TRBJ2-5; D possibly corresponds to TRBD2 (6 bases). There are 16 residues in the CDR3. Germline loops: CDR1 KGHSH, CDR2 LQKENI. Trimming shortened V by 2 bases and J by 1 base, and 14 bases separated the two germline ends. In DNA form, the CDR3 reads TGTGCCAGCTCACCAAGTCCTAGCGCATTCCAAGAGACCCAGTACTTC. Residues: CASSPSPSAFQETQYF. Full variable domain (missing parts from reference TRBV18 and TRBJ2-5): NAGVMQNPRHLVRRRGQEARLRCSPMKGHSHVYWYRQLPEEGLKFMVYLQKENIIDESGMPKERFSAEFPKEGPSILRIQQVVRGDSAAYFCASSPSPSAFQETQYFGPGTRLLVL.

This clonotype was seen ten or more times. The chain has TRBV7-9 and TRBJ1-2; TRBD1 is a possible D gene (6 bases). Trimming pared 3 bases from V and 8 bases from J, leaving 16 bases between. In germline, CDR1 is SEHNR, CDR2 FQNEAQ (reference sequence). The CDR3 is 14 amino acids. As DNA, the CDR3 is TGTGCCAGCAGCTTGTACAGGGTCGGGTACGGCTACACCTTC. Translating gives CASSLYRVGYGYTF.

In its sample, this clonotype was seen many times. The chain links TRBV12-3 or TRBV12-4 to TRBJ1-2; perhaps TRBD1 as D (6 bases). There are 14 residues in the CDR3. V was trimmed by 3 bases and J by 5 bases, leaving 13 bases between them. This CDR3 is CASSFATGRYGYTF. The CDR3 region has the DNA TGTGCCAGCAGTTTTGCTACAGGGAGATATGGCTACACCTTC.

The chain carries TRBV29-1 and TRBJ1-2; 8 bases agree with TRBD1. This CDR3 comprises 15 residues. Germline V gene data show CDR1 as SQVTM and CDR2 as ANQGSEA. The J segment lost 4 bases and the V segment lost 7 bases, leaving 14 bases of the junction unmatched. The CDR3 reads CSAKKTGGSTYGYTF. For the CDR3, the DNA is TGCAGCGCGAAAAAAACAGGGGGGAGTACCTATGGCTACACCTTC. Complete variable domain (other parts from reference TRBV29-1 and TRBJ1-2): SAVISQKPSRDICQRGTSLTIQCQVDSQVTMMFWYRQQPGQSLTLIATANQGSEATYESGFVIDKFPISRPNLTFSTLTVSNMSPEDSSIYLCSAKKTGGSTYGYTFGSGTRLTVV.

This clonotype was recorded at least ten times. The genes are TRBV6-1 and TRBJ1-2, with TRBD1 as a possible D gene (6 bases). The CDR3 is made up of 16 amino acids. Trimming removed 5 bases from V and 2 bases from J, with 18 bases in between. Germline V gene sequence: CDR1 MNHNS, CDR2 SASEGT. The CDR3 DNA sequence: TGTGCCAGCAGTAGCCCCGCCCGGACAGTCAACTATGGCTACACCTTC. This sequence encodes CASSSPARTVNYGYTF.

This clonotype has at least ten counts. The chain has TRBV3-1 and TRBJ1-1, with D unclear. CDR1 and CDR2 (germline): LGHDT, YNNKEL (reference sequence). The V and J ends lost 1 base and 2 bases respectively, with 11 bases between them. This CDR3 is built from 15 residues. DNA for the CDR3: TGTGCCAGCAGCCAAGGGGAGAAGGGTAACACTGAAGCTTTCTTT. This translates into CASSQGEKGNTEAFF. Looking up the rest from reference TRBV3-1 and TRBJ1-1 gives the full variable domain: DTAVSQTPKYLVTQMGNDKSIKCEQNLGHDTMYWYKQDSKKFLKIMFSYNNKELIINETVPNRFSPKSPDKAHLNLHINSLELGDSAVYFCASSQGEKGNTEAFFGQGTRLTVV.

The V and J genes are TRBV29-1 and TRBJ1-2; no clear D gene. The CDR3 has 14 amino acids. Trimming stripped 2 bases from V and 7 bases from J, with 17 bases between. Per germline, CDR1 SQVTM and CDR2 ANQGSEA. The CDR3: CSVETRTDFRGYTF. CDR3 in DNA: TGCAGCGTTGAAACTCGGACCGACTTTCGTGGCTACACCTTC.